Following are 20 T cell receptor beta chains from one sample sequenced in a study of cytomegalovirus exposure and HLA in healthy donors. Primers: 60 Vbeta forward and 13 Jbeta reverse. Only in-frame clones appear in the TCRdb table, and some are missing; sequencing was by immunoSEQ multiplex PCR. The sample lists approximately 190,000 clones, 75% to 90% occurring once. The material sequenced was PBMCs. The receptor source for this set is a woman aged 18-35 years in good health and CMV-seronegative.

The rearrangement links TRBV5-8 to TRBJ2-3; 16 bases are shared with TRBD2. V gave up 4 bases and J gave up 3 bases; unmatched junction bases: 8. The germline CDR1 and CDR2 sequences are SGHTS and YDEGEE. The CDR3 totals 18 residues. CDR3 bases: TGTGCCAGCAGCGTATTTGGGACTAGCGGGGGGGCAACAGATACGCAGTATTTT. Its translation: CASSVFGTSGGATDTQYF.

The rearrangement joins TRBV10-3 to TRBJ2-2, with TRBD1 matching over 9 bases. CDR1 ENHRY and CDR2 SYGVKD come from the germline V gene. The junction had 8 bases not matched to a gene; V was cut back by 11 bases and J by 4 bases. The CDR3 is made up of 14 amino acids. CDR3 sequence reads: CAVGTGIVTGELFF. CDR3 DNA sequence: TGTGCCGTGGGGACAGGGATTGTCACCGGGGAGCTGTTTTTT.

The rearrangement joins TRBV28 to TRBJ2-1; TRBD2 agrees at 8 bases. Germline assignment: CDR1 MDHEN and CDR2 SYDVKM. The V segment lost 5 bases and the J segment 5 bases; nucleotides outside the gene matches: 8. The CDR3 totals 15 residues. This chain's CDR3 is CASSIPGLVDNEQFF. CDR3 nucleotides: TGTGCCAGCAGTATACCGGGACTAGTCGACAATGAGCAGTTCTTC.

The rearrangement joins TRBV11-2 to TRBJ2-2, with 14 bases matching TRBD2. Germline values: CDR1 SGHAT, CDR2 FQNNGV. The length of the CDR3 is 17 residues. V dropped 1 base and J dropped 6; count of bases not matched to a gene: 4. CDR3: CASSLGLAGGPSGELFF. CDR3 bases: TGTGCCAGCAGCTTAGGACTAGCGGGGGGGCCGTCCGGGGAGCTGTTTTTT.

The chain links TRBV27 to TRBJ1-1; a possible D gene is TRBD1 (5 bases). V lost 6 bases and J lost 1, with 15 bases in between. The CDR3 is 15 residues long. CDR1 MNHEY and CDR2 SMNVEV come from the germline V gene (reference sequence). The CDR3 loop reads CASSPLGGSNTEAFF. CDR3 coding DNA: TGTGCCAGCAGCCCCCTGGGGGGATCGAACACTGAAGCTTTCTTT.

This chain connects TRBV6-1 to TRBJ2-1; 8 nucleotides match TRBD1. The CDR3 has 14 amino acids. Germline CDR1 is MNHNS and CDR2 is SASEGT. Trimming at V came to 6 bases and at J to 7 bases, leaving 8 bases not matched to a gene. CDR3 in amino acids: CASSSRGRMNEQFF. The CDR3 coding sequence is TGTGCCAGCAGCTCCAGGGGGCGAATGAATGAGCAGTTCTTC.

The V call is TRBV7-9, the J call TRBJ2-2, with D possibly TRBD2 on 5 matching bases. The CDR3 is made up of 15 amino acids. The V gene lost 1 base and the J gene lost 2 bases, with 8 bases spanning the gap. Germline loops: CDR1 SEHNR, CDR2 FQNEAQ (reference sequence). The CDR3 spells CASSLVTGNTGELFF. Written as DNA, the CDR3 is TGTGCCAGCAGCTTAGTGACGGGAAACACCGGGGAGCTGTTTTTT.

This sequence joins TRBV7-9 and TRBJ2-5, with 8 bases identical to TRBD1. The CDR3 is 12 amino acids. After removal of 11 bases from V and 6 bases from J, the junction contained 8 bases not matched to a gene. CDR1 and CDR2 (germline): SEHNR, FQNEAQ (reference sequence). The DNA for the CDR3 is TGTGCCGGAGATGACAGGGGCCAGACCCAGTACTTC. Its translation is CAGDDRGQTQYF.

V and J are TRBV5-6 and TRBJ1-2, with a possible D match to TRBD1 (5 bases). CDR3 length: 11 residues. From germline, CDR1 is SGHDT and CDR2 YYEEEE. The V gene lost 7 bases and the J gene lost 4 bases, with 8 bases spanning the gap. Here the CDR3 reads CASWGGYGYTF. As DNA, the CDR3 is TGTGCCAGCTGGGGGGGCTATGGCTACACCTTC.

The gene calls are TRBV5-1 and TRBJ2-1; 13 bases are a match to TRBD2. Germline V gene lookup returns CDR1 SGHRS and CDR2 YFSETQ. With V trimmed by 4 bases and J by 7 bases, 5 bases remained unmatched. The CDR3 has 15 amino acids. CDR3 loop: CASSAGTSGTNEQFF. Written as DNA, the CDR3 is TGCGCCAGCAGCGCCGGGACTAGCGGGACGAATGAGCAGTTCTTC.

This chain links TRBV14 with TRBJ2-1; TRBD2 aligns across 8 bases. Germline trimming cut 4 bases from V and 9 bases from J; bases unmatched to any gene: 11. The CDR3 sequence is 15 residues long. CDR1 and CDR2 (germline): SGHDN, FVKESK. CDR3 region: CASSRTSGEGVEQFF. The CDR3 DNA follows: TGTGCCAGCAGCCGAACTAGCGGAGAGGGAGTTGAGCAGTTCTTC.

The chain has TRBV6-5 and TRBJ2-1, with D perhaps TRBD1 (5 bases). Germline lookup yields CDR1 MNHEY and CDR2 SVGAGI. Trimming cost V 2 bases and J 0 bases, with 11 bases left between them. This CDR3 contains 16 residues. As DNA, the CDR3 is TGTGCCAGCAGTTACCCCACAGGAAGCTCCTACAATGAGCAGTTCTTC. As protein: CASSYPTGSSYNEQFF.

In its sample, this clone was seen once. Here the CDR3 reads CASSLNAGEGGEKLFF. CDR3 nucleotides: TGTGCCAGCAGCTTAAACGCAGGGGAAGGTGGGGAAAAACTGTTTTTT. The rearrangement links TRBV7-9 to TRBJ1-4, with D possibly TRBD1 on 6 matching bases. CDR3 size: 16 residues. Trimming removed 2 bases at V and 8 bases at J, with 18 bases between. Germline V gives CDR1 SEHNR, CDR2 FQNEAQ (reference sequence).

V gene TRBV6-5 combines with J gene TRBJ2-2; D might be TRBD1 (5 bases). This CDR3 contains 15 residues. Germline CDR1 reads MNHEY; CDR2 reads SVGAGI. Trimming pared 1 base from V and 7 bases from J, leaving 13 bases between. CDR3 sequence reads: CASSYLLRVNGELFF. In DNA form, the CDR3 reads TGTGCCAGCAGTTACTTGCTCAGGGTTAACGGGGAGCTGTTTTTT.

This sequence joins TRBV27 and TRBJ2-7; 8 bases match TRBD2. Germline trimming cut 5 bases from V and 7 bases from J; bases unmatched to any gene: 10. The germline gives CDR1 MNHEY, CDR2 SMNVEV (reference sequence). This CDR3 comprises 14 residues. DNA of the CDR3: TGTGCCAGCAGTCGAAGCGGGGGCGCGAGGGAGCAGTACTTC. It codes for CASSRSGGAREQYF.

The rearrangement joins TRBV28 to TRBJ2-7; 7 bases line up with TRBD1. The CDR3 has 13 residues. Germline trimming cut 6 bases from V and 3 bases from J; bases unmatched to any gene: 5. Germline CDR1 MDHEN, CDR2 SYDVKM. The DNA of the CDR3 is TGTGCCAGCAGCCCGGGACAGTTCTACGAGCAGTACTTC. Its protein is CASSPGQFYEQYF. Full variable domain (remainder filled in from reference TRBV28 and TRBJ2-7): DVKVTQSSRYLVKRTGEKVFLECVQDMDHENMFWYRQDPGLGLRLIYFSYDVKMKEKGDIPEGYSVSREKKERFSLILESASTNQTSMYLCASSPGQFYEQYFGPGTRLTVT.

The chain carries TRBV5-6 and TRBJ2-7; TRBD2 matches 13 bases. Trimming removed 2 bases from V and 0 bases from J; junction bases left unmatched: 8. The V gene's germline CDR1 is SGHDT and CDR2 YYEEEE. The CDR3 spans 18 residues. CDR3 sequence (DNA): TGTGCCAGCAGCTTTCGGACTAGCGGGGGATGGGGCTCCTACGAGCAGTACTTC. Its protein is CASSFRTSGGWGSYEQYF.

This clone has a handful of counts. The chain is built from TRBV12-5 and TRBJ2-3, with D perhaps matching TRBD1 (6 bases). The germline V and J ends were trimmed by 6 bases and 0 bases, with 10 bases remaining between them. Germline V lookup: CDR1 LGHNT, CDR2 FRNRAP. The CDR3 has 14 residues. The CDR3 loop is CASGTGSSTDTQYF. In DNA, the CDR3 is TGTGCTAGTGGGACAGGTTCTAGCACAGATACGCAGTATTTT.

V gene TRBV19 combines with J gene TRBJ1-5; maybe TRBD1 (5 bases). The ends were cut back, 5 bases at V and 2 bases at J, with 13 bases in the middle. CDR3 size: 15 residues. Germline assignment: CDR1 LNHDA and CDR2 SQIVND (reference sequence). This chain's CDR3 is CASSAMGEGNQPQHF. CDR3 DNA: TGTGCCAGTAGTGCCATGGGGGAGGGCAATCAGCCCCAGCATTTT. The full variable domain, completed using reference TRBV19 and TRBJ1-5, is DGGITQSPKYLFRKEGQNVTLSCEQNLNHDAMYWYRQDPGQGLRLIYYSQIVNDFQKGDIAEGYSVSREKKESFPLTVTSAQKNPTAFYLCASSAMGEGNQPQHFGDGTRLSIL.

This rearrangement joins TRBV13 to TRBJ1-2, with D maybe TRBD1 (6 bases). The germline gives CDR1 PRHDT, CDR2 FYEKMQ (reference sequence). The V gene lost 0 bases and the J gene lost 5 bases, with 13 bases spanning the gap. This CDR3 comprises 15 residues. The CDR3 DNA sequence: TGTGCCAGCAGCTTAGGGACAGGACTGTCGTATGGCTACACCTTC. Protein product: CASSLGTGLSYGYTF.